This TCR beta chain derives from a study of blood T cell repertoires in COVID-19. Study at large: Acute and convalescent COVID-19 samples came from the United States, Italy and Spain. The cDNA or gDNA used as material had been derived from T cells, B-cell-depleted T cells, or PBMCs.

Generated by immunoSEQ multiplex PCR, the TCRdb table keeps only in-frame clones and is missing some. The table records about 50,000 clones, nearly 90% of them present only once. Those enrolled in Seattle joined during active infection and were followed longitudinally afterward. V trimming: 5 bases; J trimming: 4 bases; junction bases outside the gene matches: 4. The CDR3 is made up of 14 amino acids. Germline-derived CDR1 and CDR2 are MNHEY and SMNVEV (reference sequence). The gene calls are TRBV27 and TRBJ2-1; 8 nucleotides line up with TRBD2. The source material was peripheral blood. This clonotype originated in a woman aged 60-70 years with COVID-19, enrolled during active disease. CDR3 nucleotide sequence: TGTGCCAGCAGTGCTAGCGGGCCGTACAATGAGCAGTTCTTC. Encoded protein: CASSASGPYNEQFF.